Below, 18 T cell receptor beta chains from the same sample are listed, as sequenced in a study of T cell responses to AZD1222 COVID-19 vaccine. Some clones are missing from TCRdb's copy, which holds only in-frame ones; the method was immunoSEQ multiplex PCR. This table holds tens of thousands of clones, approximately 86% found once. The sequences come from peripheral blood, collected on day 0 of AZD1222 vaccination. The receptors derive from an adult in good health.

V and J are TRBV6-4 and TRBJ2-7; TRBD2 aligns across 8 bases. J lost 3 bases, V lost 3 bases, and 4 bases had no gene match. Germline V lookup: CDR1 MRHNA, CDR2 SNTAGT. The CDR3 runs to 14 residues. In DNA form, the CDR3 reads TGTGCCAGCAGTGATATAAGCGGGAGCTACGAGCAGTACTTC. It specifies CASSDISGSYEQYF.

V usage is TRBV3-1 (or the pseudogene TRBV3-2) and J usage is TRBJ1-2, with 7 bases that match TRBD1. Germline CDR1 LGHDT, CDR2 YNNKEL (reference sequence). CDR3 length: 14 amino acids. The V gene end was trimmed by 6 bases and the J gene end by 3 bases; junction bases not matched to a gene: 7. This CDR3 is CASRIGTAYYGYTF. CDR3 nucleotide sequence: TGTGCCAGCAGAATAGGGACAGCCTACTATGGCTACACCTTC.

The CDR3 spells CASSGDLVSYEQYF. The CDR3 region has the DNA TGTGCCAGCAGCGGTGATTTAGTGTCCTACGAGCAGTACTTC. This chain connects TRBV11-1 to TRBJ2-7; D gene ambiguous. The V gene lost 5 bases and the J gene lost 1 base, with 12 bases spanning the gap. Germline lookup yields CDR1 SGHAT and CDR2 FQDESV (reference sequence). The CDR3 sequence is 14 residues long.

The chain employs TRBV6-5 and TRBJ1-6; D gene unclear. The V and J ends lost 0 bases and 8 bases respectively, with 8 bases between them. The CDR3 sequence is 14 residues long. The germline V gene has CDR1 MNHEY and CDR2 SVGAGI. The CDR3: CASSYSIADSPLHF. Here the CDR3 DNA reads TGTGCCAGCAGTTACTCGATAGCGGATTCACCCCTCCACTTT.

V and J are TRBV5-1 and TRBJ2-1; D gene uncertain. Germline V gives CDR1 SGHRS, CDR2 YFSETQ. The V end was cut by 4 bases, the J end by 3 bases, with 8 bases between. The CDR3 contains 13 residues. DNA of the CDR3: TGCGCCAGCAGCATAAGAAGCTACAATGAGCAGTTCTTC. Translated: CASSIRSYNEQFF.

This clone was observed a handful of times. This chain connects TRBV13 to TRBJ1-1; 10 bases are a match to TRBD1. Germline loops: CDR1 PRHDT, CDR2 FYEKMQ (reference sequence). The CDR3 is 13 residues long. The V segment lost 5 bases and the J segment 5 bases; nucleotides outside the gene matches: 2. The CDR3 DNA is TGTGCCAGCAGCGAGGACAGGGGGACTGAAGCTTTCTTT. Its translation is CASSEDRGTEAFF.

The chain uses TRBV7-2 and TRBJ2-7, with D perhaps matching TRBD1 (6 bases). The V gene lost 2 bases and the J gene lost 3 bases, with 11 bases spanning the gap. The CDR3 is made up of 14 amino acids. CDR1 SGHTA and CDR2 FQGNSA come from the germline V gene. This CDR3 reads CASSLQQGDYEQYF. Here the CDR3 DNA reads TGTGCCAGCAGCTTACAACAGGGCGACTACGAGCAGTACTTC.

The chain is built from TRBV30 and TRBJ2-3; 14 bases agree with TRBD2. CDR3 length equals 14 residues. Germline CDR1 is GTSNPN and CDR2 is SVGIG (reference sequence). V lost 8 bases to trimming and J lost 4 bases; unmatched junction nucleotides: 5. CDR3 coding DNA: TGTGCCGGGGGACTAGCGGGAGAATCAGATACGCAGTATTTT. Its translation is CAGGLAGESDTQYF.

The chain uses TRBV4-3 and TRBJ2-7; 8 bases align to TRBD2. The V gene's germline CDR1 is LGHNA and CDR2 YSLEER. V trimming: 0 bases; J trimming: 0 bases; junction bases outside the gene matches: 4. The CDR3 runs to 16 residues. This CDR3 is CASSQDSGTSSYEQYF. CDR3 sequence (DNA): TGCGCCAGCAGCCAAGATAGCGGGACTAGCTCCTACGAGCAGTACTTC.

V usage is TRBV6-5 and J usage is TRBJ1-1; no firm D call. V was trimmed by 0 bases and J by 11 bases, leaving 13 bases between them. The CDR3 loop spans 13 amino acids. Germline assignment: CDR1 MNHEY and CDR2 SVGAGI. CDR3 amino acids: CASSYSVANWAFF. In DNA, the CDR3 is TGTGCCAGCAGTTACTCAGTGGCCAACTGGGCTTTCTTT.

Relative to its sample, this clone is medium-sized (0.01 to 0.1%). This chain links TRBV28 with TRBJ2-7, with D perhaps TRBD1 (6 bases). V lost 4 bases and J 4 bases, leaving 29 bases between the germline ends. CDR3 length: 19 residues. Germline-derived CDR1 and CDR2 are MDHEN and SYDVKM. The chain's CDR3 is CASSSNRAGQGHLLYEQYF. In DNA, the CDR3 is TGTGCCAGCAGTTCCAACCGTGCCGGGCAGGGGCATCTTCTTTACGAGCAGTACTTC.

The chain links TRBV18 to TRBJ1-2; unclear D gene. The V gene lost 1 base and the J gene lost 2 bases, with 11 bases spanning the gap. There are 15 residues in the CDR3. Germline loops: CDR1 KGHSH, CDR2 LQKENI. DNA of the CDR3: TGTGCCAGCTCACCACTGGAAGATCGGAACTATGGCTACACCTTC. It translates to CASSPLEDRNYGYTF.

This chain connects TRBV28 to TRBJ1-2; D not certain. Germline lookup yields CDR1 MDHEN and CDR2 SYDVKM. The CDR3 spans 12 residues. V shed 8 bases and J shed 3 bases, with 10 bases lying between them. This chain's CDR3 is CASGGDDYGYTF. The CDR3 nucleotides are TGTGCCAGCGGCGGAGATGACTATGGCTACACCTTC.

The gene calls are TRBV9 and TRBJ2-7; weak D call: TRBD2 (5 bases). V was pared by 2 bases and J by 0 bases, with 12 bases between. The germline V gene has CDR1 SGDLS and CDR2 YYNGEE. This CDR3 is built from 15 residues. The CDR3 loop reads CASSVVPGGSYEQYF. The CDR3 coding sequence is TGTGCCAGCAGCGTTGTCCCAGGAGGCTCCTACGAGCAGTACTTC.

The rearrangement joins TRBV29-1 to TRBJ1-4; TRBD1 aligns across 9 bases. The CDR3 loop spans 18 amino acids. The ends lost 5 bases at V and 0 bases at J; junction bases unmatched: 13. CDR1 is SQVTM and CDR2 is ANQGSEA in the germline V gene. CDR3 in amino acids: CSVSGTGMSGSTNEKLFF. CDR3 sequence (DNA): TGCAGCGTTTCCGGGACAGGGATGAGTGGATCAACTAATGAAAAACTGTTTTTT. The entire variable domain, with the rest obtained from reference TRBV29-1 and TRBJ1-4, is as follows: SAVISQKPSRDICQRGTSLTIQCQVDSQVTMMFWYRQQPGQSLTLIATANQGSEATYESGFVIDKFPISRPNLTFSTLTVSNMSPEDSSIYLCSVSGTGMSGSTNEKLFFGSGTQLSVL.

This chain links TRBV11-2 with TRBJ1-2, with 7 bases identical to TRBD1. The CDR3 loop spans 14 amino acids. The V and J ends lost 4 bases and 6 bases, in that order; junction bases with no gene match: 8. CDR1 and CDR2 from the germline V gene are SGHAT and FQNNGV. The CDR3 here is CASSSTGVNDGYTF. As DNA, the CDR3 is TGTGCCAGCAGCTCCACAGGGGTTAATGATGGCTACACCTTC.

This clone was seen more than once but under ten times. This chain uses TRBV12-3 or TRBV12-4 with TRBJ1-2, with D possibly matching TRBD1 (6 bases). Trimming pared 2 bases from V and 8 bases from J, leaving 12 bases between. CDR3 size: 13 residues. CDR3 loop: CASSLNRGRGYTF. The CDR3 DNA sequence: TGTGCCAGCAGTTTAAACCGGGGGCGAGGCTACACCTTC.

This sequence joins TRBV29-1 and TRBJ1-1; D may be TRBD1 (5 bases). The CDR3 covers 13 residues. Trimming shortened V by 6 bases and J by 4 bases, and 15 bases separated the two germline ends. Germline CDR1 reads SQVTM; CDR2 reads ANQGSEA. The CDR3 loop is CSVHETGGTEAFF. The CDR3 nucleotides read TGCAGCGTCCATGAGACGGGGGGCACTGAAGCTTTCTTT.